A selection of T cell receptor beta chains follows, all from one sample in a study of early T cells in non-severe SARS-CoV-2 infection. In TCRdb, the 5' RACE reads were re-called with MiXCR into one record per CDR3 protein. The table lists about 60,000 distinct CDR3 sequences, 8% to 9.5% of them singletons. What was sequenced was whole blood. These receptors all come from an adult who was a healthcare worker with PCR-confirmed SARS-CoV-2 infection or an uninfected control (not recorded which). The CDR3 runs from the conserved cysteine through the conserved F or W. A D gene is named only where the DNA matches it firmly. Clone size is stated in some rows and not others, as once, few, many or a class when expanded.

J,V,D,size,CDR3,DNA
TRBJ2-7,TRBV5-4,NA,NA,CASSSPGTLFTGEQYF,TGTGCCAGCAGCTCCCCCGGGACACTTTTCACGGGGGAGCAGTACTTC
TRBJ1-4,TRBV20-1,TRBD1,few,CSTFAGTANEKLFF,TGCAGTACTTTCGCCGGGACAGCTAATGAAAAACTGTTTTTT
TRBJ2-4,TRBV6-2/TRBV6-3,TRBD2,few,CASRRLAGDRDKNIQYF,TGTGCCAGCAGAAGACTAGCGGGAGATCGGGACAAAAACATTCAGTACTTC
TRBJ1-4,TRBV30,NA,NA,CAWSDSDEKLFF,TGTGCCTGGAGTGATTCGGACGAAAAACTGTTTTTT
TRBJ2-3,TRBV29-1,NA,few,CSVTPDYTQYF,TGCAGCGTTACCCCTGACTATACGCAGTATTTT
TRBJ2-1,TRBV5-1,TRBD2,NA,CASSAPGLAGGPFLNEQFF,TGCGCCAGCAGCGCCCCGGGACTAGCGGGAGGGCCGTTCCTCAATGAGCAGTTCTTC
TRBJ2-7,TRBV20-1,TRBD1,NA,CSPGTGVYEQYF,TGCAGCCCTGGGACAGGGGTCTACGAGCAGTACTTC
TRBJ1-1,TRBV7-6,NA,NA,CASSLSYNTEAFF,TGTGCCAGCAGCTTAAGCTACAACACTGAAGCTTTCTTT
TRBJ2-2,TRBV12-3/TRBV12-4,NA,NA,CASSLIGPTGELFF,TGTGCCAGCAGTTTAATAGGGCCCACCGGGGAGCTGTTTTTT
TRBJ1-4,TRBV20-1,NA,many,CSAEGVNEKLFF,TGCAGTGCTGAGGGGGTTAATGAAAAACTGTTTTTT
TRBJ1-2,TRBV28,NA,many,CASSWAPDNPSYTF,TGTGCCAGCAGTTGGGCTCCGGACAATCCCAGCTACACCTTC
TRBJ2-7,TRBV5-5,TRBD2,few,CASSLETSVSYEQYF,TGTGCCAGCAGCTTGGAGACTAGCGTATCCTACGAGCAGTACTTC
TRBJ2-5,TRBV6-2/TRBV6-3,NA,NA,CASSSLSDGAQETQYF,TGTGCCAGCAGTTCCCTCTCGGACGGAGCCCAAGAGACCCAGTACTTC
TRBJ2-7,TRBV3-1,NA,many,CASSQGGAAEQYF,TGTGCCAGCAGCCAAGGCGGGGCGGCTGAGCAGTACTTC
TRBJ2-5,TRBV2,NA,NA,CASSEERRAQETQYF,TGTGCCAGCAGTGAAGAGAGACGGGCCCAAGAGACCCAGTACTTC
TRBJ2-3,TRBV6-4,TRBD2,NA,CASSDFAGGSKDTQYF,TGTGCCAGCAGTGACTTCGCGGGAGGCTCGAAAGATACGCAGTATTTT
TRBJ2-5,TRBV20-1,TRBD2,few,CSALRREGGTQYF,TGCAGTGCCCTTCGGCGGGAGGGCGGGACCCAGTACTTC
TRBJ1-2,TRBV7-6,TRBD1,few,CASSLEDNRGYGYTF,TGTGCCAGCAGCTTAGAAGATAACAGGGGCTATGGCTACACCTTC
TRBJ2-1,TRBV19,TRBD2,NA,CASSLTSGSSYNEQFF,TGTGCCAGTAGTTTGACTAGCGGGAGCTCCTACAATGAGCAGTTCTTC
TRBJ2-7,TRBV7-2,NA,many,CASSSESLREQYF,TGTGCCAGCAGTTCCGAATCGCTTCGTGAGCAGTACTTC
TRBJ2-1,TRBV29-1,NA,NA,CSALKGSYNEQFF,TGCAGCGCTCTTAAAGGCTCCTACAATGAGCAGTTCTTC
TRBJ2-5,TRBV10-3,NA,NA,CAISESRTQQETQYF,TGTGCCATCAGTGAGTCGAGGACACAGCAAGAGACCCAGTACTTC
TRBJ1-2,TRBV5-1,NA,many,CASSLDGGTGGYTF,TGCGCCAGCAGCTTGGATGGGGGAACGGGTGGCTACACCTTC
TRBJ2-1,TRBV12-3/TRBV12-4,NA,many,CASSPAEFMGAGEQFF,TGTGCCAGCAGTCCCGCTGAGTTTATGGGGGCAGGTGAGCAGTTCTTC
TRBJ2-7,TRBV20-1,NA,few,CSAREGTATYEQYF,TGCAGTGCTAGAGAGGGGACCGCAACCTACGAGCAGTACTTC
TRBJ2-1,TRBV29-1,TRBD2,NA,CSVEDRVLAGGLVNEQFF,TGCAGCGTTGAAGATCGGGTCCTAGCGGGAGGATTAGTCAATGAGCAGTTCTTC
TRBJ1-6,TRBV25-1,NA,NA,CASSDNSRVPSSYNSPLHF,TGTGCCAGCAGTGACAATTCCAGGGTTCCGAGCTCCTATAATTCACCCCTCCACTTT
TRBJ1-4,TRBV29-1,NA,NA,CSTAGVGEKLFF,TGCAGCACGGCCGGGGTTGGTGAAAAACTGTTTTTT
TRBJ2-3,TRBV6-5,TRBD2,NA,CASSNRGSPTDTQYF,TGTGCCAGCAGTAACCGCGGGAGCCCTACAGATACGCAGTATTTT
TRBJ2-7,TRBV6-5,TRBD1,few,CASSGTGTGYSYEQYF,TGTGCCAGCAGTGGTACCGGGACAGGGTATTCCTACGAGCAGTACTTC
TRBJ1-1,TRBV20-1,NA,many,CSARVSAAGDTEAFF,TGCAGTGCTAGAGTGTCGGCCGCGGGTGACACTGAAGCTTTCTTT
TRBJ1-4,TRBV28,NA,many,CASSRGTNEKLFF,TGTGCCAGCAGTCGAGGGACTAATGAAAAACTGTTTTTT
TRBJ2-7,TRBV20-1,TRBD2,NA,CSAPDLSGGSYEQYF,TGCAGTGCGCCGGACCTTAGCGGGGGAAGTTACGAGCAGTACTTC
TRBJ2-2,TRBV20-1,NA,many,CSASLPGSSSGELFF,TGCAGTGCTAGTCTCCCGGGATCTTCGTCCGGGGAGCTGTTTTTT
TRBJ2-5,TRBV30,TRBD2,few,CAWSETEGLAGQETQYF,TGTGCCTGGAGCGAAACCGAGGGACTAGCGGGACAAGAGACCCAGTACTTC
TRBJ1-3,TRBV9,NA,many,CASSVAASNSGNTIYF,TGTGCCAGCAGCGTAGCCGCCAGCAACTCTGGAAACACCATATATTTT
TRBJ2-5,TRBV6-2/TRBV6-3,NA,NA,CASSYPPEGARHF,TGTGCCAGCAGTTACCCTCCCGAGGGAGCCCGGCACTTC
TRBJ1-5,TRBV20-1,NA,many,CSAGGRLSNQPQHF,TGCAGTGCCGGGGGGCGGCTTAGCAATCAGCCCCAGCATTTT
TRBJ1-6,TRBV3-1,NA,NA,CASSHGYHRLETYSYNSPLHF,TGTGCCAGCAGCCACGGCTACCACAGATTAGAGACTTACTCCTATAATTCACCCCTCCACTTT
TRBJ1-4,TRBV19,NA,many,CATKWTASGEKLFF,TGTGCCACCAAATGGACAGCGTCGGGGGAAAAACTGTTTTTT
TRBJ2-2,TRBV9,TRBD2,many,CASSVGTSGVHGELFF,TGTGCCAGCAGCGTAGGGACTAGCGGGGTTCATGGGGAGCTGTTTTTT
TRBJ1-5,TRBV9,TRBD1,NA,CASSVGTGGEPQHF,TGTGCCAGCAGCGTAGGGACAGGGGGAGAGCCCCAGCATTTT
TRBJ2-1,TRBV10-2,NA,many,CASSEYGSEGNNEQFF,TGCGCCAGCAGTGAGTATGGCTCAGAGGGCAACAATGAGCAGTTCTTC
TRBJ2-1,TRBV7-7,NA,few,CASSPGDYNEQFF,TGTGCCAGCAGTCCGGGGGACTACAATGAGCAGTTCTTC
TRBJ2-7,TRBV7-8,NA,few,CASSGRVSYEQYF,TGTGCCAGCAGCGGAAGGGTATCCTACGAGCAGTACTTC
TRBJ1-4,TRBV20-1,TRBD1,NA,CSAPPGQGNEKLFF,TGCAGTGCTCCACCGGGACAGGGGAATGAAAAACTGTTTTTT
TRBJ2-1,TRBV20-1,NA,few,CSASGSYNEQFF,TGCAGTGCTAGCGGGAGCTACAATGAGCAGTTCTTC
TRBJ2-3,TRBV24-1,NA,many,CATSDLATDTQYF,TGTGCCACCAGTGATTTGGCAACAGATACGCAGTATTTT